The next 23 T cell receptor beta chains were all read from a single sample in a study of blood T cell repertoires in COVID-19. Only in-frame clones appear in the TCRdb table, and some are missing; sequencing was by immunoSEQ multiplex PCR. The repertoire consists of tens of thousands of clones, with 89% occurring once and the leading ten covering roughly 6.1%. Sequencing was performed on peripheral blood. The receptor set was obtained from a human donor in a cohort sampled during active COVID-19.

The chain combines TRBV9 with TRBJ2-3; 7 bases fit TRBD2. The CDR3 runs to 15 residues. Germline lookup yields CDR1 SGDLS and CDR2 YYNGEE. The junction had 8 bases not matched to a gene; V was cut back by 3 bases and J by 4 bases. DNA for the CDR3: TGTGCCAGCAGCGCTTGGGACTACTCACCAGATACGCAGTATTTT. As protein: CASSAWDYSPDTQYF. The whole variable domain, filled in from reference TRBV9 and TRBJ2-3, reads DSGVTQTPKHLITATGQRVTLRCSPRSGDLSVYWYQQSLDQGLQFLIQYYNGEERAKGNILERFSAQQFPDLHSELNLSSLELGDSALYFCASSAWDYSPDTQYFGPGTRLTVL.

The chain joins TRBV7-9 to TRBJ2-3, with D perhaps matching TRBD1 (6 bases). This CDR3 region has 14 residues. V was cut by 2 bases and J by 6 bases, with 12 bases left in between. The germline CDR1 and CDR2 sequences are SEHNR and FQNEAQ (reference sequence). CDR3 in amino acids: CASSLQGSGDTQYF. CDR3 nucleotides: TGTGCCAGCAGCTTACAGGGGAGCGGCGATACGCAGTATTTT.

This clone was found a few times. V gene TRBV24-1 combines with J gene TRBJ2-2; 10 nucleotides agree with TRBD2. V lost 5 bases, J lost 6 bases, and 8 bases stayed unmatched. Per germline, CDR1 KGHDR and CDR2 SFDVKD. The CDR3 consists of 16 residues. The CDR3 reads CATSAGAGGPSGELFF. The CDR3 DNA is TGTGCCACCAGTGCCGGAGCGGGAGGGCCATCCGGGGAGCTGTTTTTT.

The J gene is TRBJ1-5, the V gene TRBV6-2 or TRBV6-3, with D possibly being TRBD1 (6 bases). The CDR3 contains 15 residues. In germline, CDR1 is MNHEY, CDR2 SVGEGT. The V end was cut by 0 bases, the J end by 7 bases, with 13 bases between. The CDR3 loop is CASSYSRDIEQPQHF. As DNA, the CDR3 is TGTGCCAGCAGTTACTCCCGGGACATCGAACAGCCCCAGCATTTT.

The rearrangement uses TRBV6-5 and TRBJ1-1; D perhaps matches TRBD1 (5 bases). Germline V gene lookup returns CDR1 MNHEY and CDR2 SVGAGI. The CDR3 is 14 residues long. Trimming left V 5 bases short and J 0 bases short, with 10 bases between. The CDR3 DNA follows: TGTGCCAGCAGTCTACAGGCCATGAACACTGAAGCTTTCTTT. Protein product: CASSLQAMNTEAFF.

This clone was picked up one time. This rearrangement joins TRBV24-1 to TRBJ1-1; D perhaps matches TRBD1 (6 bases). The CDR3 sequence is 13 residues long. Trimming shortened V by 5 bases and J by 1 base, and 7 bases separated the two germline ends. Germline V gene sequence: CDR1 KGHDR, CDR2 SFDVKD. The CDR3 loop reads CATSVRGNTEAFF. The CDR3, as DNA: TGTGCCACCAGTGTCAGGGGGAACACTGAAGCTTTCTTT.

This clone appeared a single time. The V call is TRBV7-8, the J call TRBJ1-1, with D tentatively TRBD1 (5 bases). Trimming stripped 5 bases from V and 6 bases from J, with 13 bases between. The CDR3 covers 13 residues. CDR1 is SGHVS and CDR2 is FQNEAQ in the germline V gene. This CDR3 is CASSILQVPEAFF. The DNA of the CDR3 is TGTGCCAGCAGCATACTACAGGTCCCTGAAGCTTTCTTT. The whole variable domain, remainder taken from reference TRBV7-8 and TRBJ1-1, is GAGVSQSPRYKVAKRGQDVALRCDPISGHVSLFWYQQALGQGPEFLTYFQNEAQLDKSGLPSDRFFAERPEGSVSTLKIQRTQQEDSAVYLCASSILQVPEAFFGQGTRLTVV.

This clone was detected once. This chain links TRBV9 with TRBJ1-1, with D possibly matching TRBD1 (6 bases). The CDR3 runs 15 residues. CDR1 and CDR2 (germline): SGDLS, YYNGEE. Trimming pared 6 bases from V and 6 bases from J, leaving 21 bases between. Here the CDR3 DNA reads TGTGCCAGCACCTTGGGGGCCCCGGGTAGGCCTGAAGCTTTCTTT. Protein: CASTLGAPGRPEAFF. Complete variable domain (other parts from reference TRBV9 and TRBJ1-1): DSGVTQTPKHLITATGQRVTLRCSPRSGDLSVYWYQQSLDQGLQFLIQYYNGEERAKGNILERFSAQQFPDLHSELNLSSLELGDSALYFCASTLGAPGRPEAFFGQGTRLTVV.

The V and J genes are TRBV19 and TRBJ2-6; the match to TRBD2 covers 10 bases. This CDR3 comprises 19 residues. V shed 3 bases, J shed 0 bases, and the junction held 8 bases outside the gene matches. Germline values: CDR1 LNHDA, CDR2 SQIVND (reference sequence). The CDR3, as DNA: TGTGCCAGTAGTATTGAGTCTAGCGGGGGCTTCTCTGGGGCCAACGTCCTGACTTTC. As protein: CASSIESSGGFSGANVLTF.

The chain combines TRBV6-1 with TRBJ2-3; TRBD2 matches 9 bases. J lost 6 bases, V lost 1 base, and 5 bases had no gene match. Looked up from germline, CDR1 is MNHNS and CDR2 is SASEGT. The CDR3 spans 15 residues. The CDR3 loop is CASSEGGGAQDTQYF. The CDR3 DNA reads TGTGCCAGCAGTGAAGGCGGGGGGGCGCAGGATACGCAGTATTTT.

The CDR3: CAWKLAGTGYSYEQYF. DNA of the CDR3: TGTGCCTGGAAGCTAGCCGGGACAGGGTATTCCTACGAGCAGTACTTC. The chain employs TRBV30 and TRBJ2-7, with TRBD1 identical over 9 bases. J was trimmed by 1 base and V by 4 bases; bases with no gene match: 11. CDR3 length: 16 amino acids. CDR1 is GTSNPN and CDR2 is SVGIG in the germline V gene (reference sequence).

The J gene is TRBJ2-7, the V gene TRBV19; 8 bases are a match to TRBD2. The CDR3 is 14 residues long. V was clipped by 5 bases and J by 7 bases; unmatched bases: 10. Looked up from germline, CDR1 is LNHDA and CDR2 is SQIVND (reference sequence). CDR3 sequence reads: CASSPSGLAGEQYF. For the CDR3, the DNA is TGTGCCAGTAGTCCGTCCGGACTAGCAGGGGAGCAGTACTTC.

A single count supports this clone. The rearrangement joins TRBV7-2 to TRBJ1-5, with D tentatively TRBD1 (5 bases). The germline V and J ends were trimmed by 5 bases and 6 bases, with 14 bases remaining between them. The CDR3 covers 14 residues. The germline gives CDR1 SGHTA, CDR2 FQGNSA. CDR3 DNA: TGTGCCAGCAGCGGGGCAAGGGTCGGTCAGCCCCAGCATTTT. Its translation is CASSGARVGQPQHF.

The chain couples TRBV6-1 to TRBJ1-6, with a possible D match to TRBD1 (5 bases). The CDR3 loop spans 16 amino acids. Germline CDR1 MNHNS, CDR2 SASEGT. V was clipped by 4 bases and J by 0 bases, with 10 bases between them. CDR3 protein: CASSADKSSYNSPLHF. The CDR3 bases are TGTGCCAGCAGTGCGGACAAGAGCTCCTATAATTCACCCCTCCACTTT.

As to this clone: One end of the junction does not line up with germline, which may come from a read error. The chain uses TRBV5-5 and TRBJ1-6, with 9 bases fitting TRBD1. CDR3 size: 12 residues. The germline gives CDR1 SGHKS, CDR2 YYEKEE (reference sequence). The CDR3 here is CGTGPTYSPLHF. CDR3 in DNA: TGCGGGACAGGGCCCACCTATTCACCCCTCCACTTT.

This clone occurred a few times. The chain employs TRBV28 and TRBJ1-2; 9 bases line up with TRBD1. Germline values: CDR1 MDHEN, CDR2 SYDVKM. J was trimmed by 3 bases and V by 7 bases; bases with no gene match: 6. The CDR3 is made up of 14 amino acids. CDR3 nucleotide sequence: TGTGCCAGCAACGAACAGGGGGCGTACTATGGCTACACCTTC. It yields the protein CASNEQGAYYGYTF.

This clone has only a few counts. The chain links TRBV29-1 to TRBJ2-5; tentative D call: TRBD2 (5 bases). The CDR3 has 12 amino acids. Germline CDR1 is SQVTM and CDR2 is ANQGSEA. V gave up 6 bases and J gave up 7 bases, with 15 bases separating them. The DNA of the CDR3 is TGCAGCGTCTCGGCGGAGGTCGGGACCCAGTACTTC. This sequence encodes CSVSAEVGTQYF.

This chain links TRBV19 with TRBJ2-5; maybe TRBD2 (6 bases). The germline V and J ends were trimmed by 0 bases and 5 bases, with 13 bases remaining between them. Germline CDR1 reads LNHDA; CDR2 reads SQIVND (reference sequence). The CDR3 loop spans 15 amino acids. CDR3 in DNA: TGTGCCAGTAGTATAGAAGGAGGGTCCTGGGAGACCCAGTACTTC. It encodes CASSIEGGSWETQYF.

The genes are TRBV28 and TRBJ2-7; 9 bases are a match to TRBD1. The germline CDR1 and CDR2 sequences are MDHEN and SYDVKM. V dropped 5 bases and J dropped 7; count of bases not matched to a gene: 9. The CDR3 spans 14 residues. Here the CDR3 reads CASSGGQGIREQYF. The CDR3 coding sequence is TGTGCCAGCAGTGGAGGACAGGGGATAAGGGAGCAGTACTTC.

The CDR3 nucleotides read TGTGCCTGGACGGGGCTAGCGGGAGTAACCGGGGAGCTGTTTTTT. Its protein product is CAWTGLAGVTGELFF. The chain couples TRBV30 to TRBJ2-2; 10 bases fit TRBD2. The CDR3 runs to 15 residues. Losses at the gene ends were 4 bases for V and 5 bases for J; bases not matched to a gene: 7. Germline CDR1 GTSNPN, CDR2 SVGIG (reference sequence).

J is TRBJ2-5 and V is TRBV5-1; maybe TRBD2 (6 bases). This CDR3 is 15 amino acids long. CDR1 is SGHRS and CDR2 is YFSETQ in the germline V gene. With 1 base removed from V and 5 bases from J, the gap between germline ends came to 15 bases. The CDR3 nucleotides read TGCGCCAGCAGCTTGTCGACCGGGACTCGGGAGACCCAGTACTTC. Residues: CASSLSTGTRETQYF.

This clone showed up just a few times. The chain uses TRBV6-2 or TRBV6-3 and TRBJ2-7; tentative D call: TRBD2 (6 bases). In germline, CDR1 is MNHEY, CDR2 SVGEGT. The CDR3 loop spans 17 amino acids. V was clipped by 2 bases and J by 0 bases, with 17 bases between them. The CDR3 region has the DNA TGTGCCAGCAGTTACGCTCCGGGAGTAGTGAACTCCTACGAGCAGTACTTC. Translated, it gives CASSYAPGVVNSYEQYF.

This rearrangement joins TRBV5-1 to TRBJ2-7, with D possibly matching TRBD2 (5 bases). The CDR3 contains 14 residues. Germline CDR1 reads SGHRS; CDR2 reads YFSETQ. V dropped 1 base and J dropped 3 bases, with 11 bases sitting between them. The chain's CDR3 is CASSLIGSDYEQYF. As DNA, the CDR3 is TGCGCCAGCAGCTTGATAGGGAGCGACTACGAGCAGTACTTC.